This paragraph reports one T cell receptor (beta chain). No antigen is known for it. V lost 6 bases, J lost 3 bases, and 8 bases stayed unmatched. The CDR3 sequence is 14 residues long. Germline V CDR1 and CDR2: MNHEY, SMNVEV (reference sequence). This record comes from a study of OX40 agonist ivuxolimab in advanced cancers. Across the study: The dose-escalation group included hepatocellular carcinoma, melanoma, renal cell carcinoma and head and neck cancer. Allowance was made for prior anti-PD-1, anti-PD-L1 or anti-CTLA-4 therapy, and about 40% had some. Whole-study findings and limits: CD8+ T cells showed, on average, more clonal expansion than CD4+ cells. CD4+ and CD8+ T cells in blood underwent clonal expansion by week 6 at 0.1 to 3.0 mg/kg.

Sequencing used immunoSEQ multiplex PCR; TCRdb keeps in-frame clones, though not all of them. The sample records some 15,000 clones, 70% to 75% being singletons. This receptor was identified in an adult with an advanced solid tumor such as melanoma, head and neck, liver or kidney cancer. The chain combines TRBV27 with TRBJ2-7; 7 nucleotides match TRBD1. The specimen was CD4+ or CD8+ T cells sorted from blood, collected in a trial of the OX40 agonist ivuxolimab. The CDR3: CASSRIRDSYEQYF. As DNA, the CDR3 is TGTGCCAGCAGCCGAATCCGGGACAGCTACGAGCAGTACTTC.